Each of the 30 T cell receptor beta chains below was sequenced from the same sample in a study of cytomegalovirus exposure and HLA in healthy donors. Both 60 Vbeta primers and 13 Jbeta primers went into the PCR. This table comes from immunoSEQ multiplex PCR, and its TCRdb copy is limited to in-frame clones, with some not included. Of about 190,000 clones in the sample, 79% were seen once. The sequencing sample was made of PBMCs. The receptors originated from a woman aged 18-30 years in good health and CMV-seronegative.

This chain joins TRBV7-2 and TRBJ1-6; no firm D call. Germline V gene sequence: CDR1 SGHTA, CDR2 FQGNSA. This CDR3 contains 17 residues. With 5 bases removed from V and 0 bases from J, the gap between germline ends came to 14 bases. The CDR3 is CASSQWSAGSYNSPLHF. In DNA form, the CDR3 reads TGTGCCAGCAGCCAATGGTCCGCCGGCTCCTATAATTCACCCCTCCACTTT. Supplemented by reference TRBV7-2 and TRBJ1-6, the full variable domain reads GAGVSQSPSNKVTEKGKDVELRCDPISGHTALYWYRQSLGQGLEFLIYFQGNSAPDKSGLPSDRFSAERTGGSVSTLTIQRTQQEDSAVYLCASSQWSAGSYNSPLHFGNGTRLTVT.

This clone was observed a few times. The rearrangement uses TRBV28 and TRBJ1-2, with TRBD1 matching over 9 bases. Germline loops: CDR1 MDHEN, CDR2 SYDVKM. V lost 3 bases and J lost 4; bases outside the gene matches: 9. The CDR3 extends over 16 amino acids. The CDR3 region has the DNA TGTGCCAGCAGTTTTGGGACAGGGATAGAAAGCTATGGCTACACCTTC. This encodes CASSFGTGIESYGYTF.

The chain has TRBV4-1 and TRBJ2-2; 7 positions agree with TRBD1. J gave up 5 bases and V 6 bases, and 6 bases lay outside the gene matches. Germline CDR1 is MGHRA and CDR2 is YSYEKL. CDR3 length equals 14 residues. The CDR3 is CASSTAGGTGELFF. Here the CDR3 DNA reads TGCGCCAGCAGTACAGCAGGGGGTACCGGGGAGCTGTTTTTT.

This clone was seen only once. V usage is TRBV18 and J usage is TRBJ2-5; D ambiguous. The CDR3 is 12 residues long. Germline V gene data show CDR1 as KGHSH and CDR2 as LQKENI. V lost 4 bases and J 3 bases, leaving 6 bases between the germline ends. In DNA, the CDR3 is TGTGCCAGCTCACAACGCGAAGAGACCCAGTACTTC. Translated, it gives CASSQREETQYF.

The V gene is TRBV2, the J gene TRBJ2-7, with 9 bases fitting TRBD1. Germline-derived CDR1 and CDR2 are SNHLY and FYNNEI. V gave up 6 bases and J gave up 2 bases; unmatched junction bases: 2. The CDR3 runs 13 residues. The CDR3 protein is CASRGTGPYEQYF. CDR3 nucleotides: TGTGCCAGCAGGGGGACAGGGCCCTACGAGCAGTACTTC.

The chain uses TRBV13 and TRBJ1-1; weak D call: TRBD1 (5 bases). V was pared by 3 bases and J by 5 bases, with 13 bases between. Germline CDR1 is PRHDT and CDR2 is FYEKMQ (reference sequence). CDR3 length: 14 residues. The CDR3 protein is CASSFSGRGTEAFF. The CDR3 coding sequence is TGTGCCAGCAGCTTCTCCGGGAGGGGAACTGAAGCTTTCTTT.

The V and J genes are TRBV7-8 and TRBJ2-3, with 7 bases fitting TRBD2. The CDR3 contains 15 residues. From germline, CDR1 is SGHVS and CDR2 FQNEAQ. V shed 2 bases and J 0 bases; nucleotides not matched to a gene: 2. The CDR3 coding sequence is TGTGCCAGCAGCTTAACTAGCGTAAGCACAGATACGCAGTATTTT. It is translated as CASSLTSVSTDTQYF.

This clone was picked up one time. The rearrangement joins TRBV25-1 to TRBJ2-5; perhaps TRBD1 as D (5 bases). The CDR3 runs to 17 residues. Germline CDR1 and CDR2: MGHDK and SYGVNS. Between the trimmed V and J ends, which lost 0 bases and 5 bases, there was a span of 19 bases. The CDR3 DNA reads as TGTGCCAGCAGTGAATATTTTCCTTCAGGGAAGTACGAGACCCAGTACTTC. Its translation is CASSEYFPSGKYETQYF.

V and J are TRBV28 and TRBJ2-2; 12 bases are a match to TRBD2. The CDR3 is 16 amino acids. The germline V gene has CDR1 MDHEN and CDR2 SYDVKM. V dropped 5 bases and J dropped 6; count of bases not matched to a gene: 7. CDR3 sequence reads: CASSPRLAGVPGELFF. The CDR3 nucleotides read TGTGCCAGCAGTCCGAGACTAGCGGGGGTCCCCGGGGAGCTGTTTTTT.

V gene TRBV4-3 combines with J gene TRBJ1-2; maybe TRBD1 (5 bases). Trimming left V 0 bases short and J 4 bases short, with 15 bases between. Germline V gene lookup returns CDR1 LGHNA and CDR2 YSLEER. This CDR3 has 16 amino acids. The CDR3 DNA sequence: TGCGCCAGCAGCCAAGAAAGGGGCAGGATACTCTATGGCTACACCTTC. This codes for CASSQERGRILYGYTF.

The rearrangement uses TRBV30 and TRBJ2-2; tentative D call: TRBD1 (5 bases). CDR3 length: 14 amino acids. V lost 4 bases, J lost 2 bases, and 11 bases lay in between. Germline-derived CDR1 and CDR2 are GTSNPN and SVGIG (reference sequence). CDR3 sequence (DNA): TGTGCCTGGATCCGACAGCTTAACACCGGGGAGCTGTTTTTT. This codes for CAWIRQLNTGELFF.

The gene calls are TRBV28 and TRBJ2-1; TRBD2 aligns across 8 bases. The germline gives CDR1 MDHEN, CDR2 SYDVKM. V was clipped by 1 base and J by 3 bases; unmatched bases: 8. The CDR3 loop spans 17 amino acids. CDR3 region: CASSLSLAGRLYNEQFF. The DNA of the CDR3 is TGTGCCAGCAGTTTATCCCTAGCGGGCCGCCTCTACAATGAGCAGTTCTTC. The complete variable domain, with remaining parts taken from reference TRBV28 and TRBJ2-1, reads DVKVTQSSRYLVKRTGEKVFLECVQDMDHENMFWYRQDPGLGLRLIYFSYDVKMKEKGDIPEGYSVSREKKERFSLILESASTNQTSMYLCASSLSLAGRLYNEQFFGPGTRLTVL.

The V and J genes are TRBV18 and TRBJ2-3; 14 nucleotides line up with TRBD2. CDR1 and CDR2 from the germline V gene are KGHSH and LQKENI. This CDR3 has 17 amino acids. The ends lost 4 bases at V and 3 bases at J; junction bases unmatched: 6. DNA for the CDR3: TGTGCCAGCTCACAAAATGGACTAGCGGGGGGTACAGATACGCAGTATTTT. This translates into CASSQNGLAGGTDTQYF.

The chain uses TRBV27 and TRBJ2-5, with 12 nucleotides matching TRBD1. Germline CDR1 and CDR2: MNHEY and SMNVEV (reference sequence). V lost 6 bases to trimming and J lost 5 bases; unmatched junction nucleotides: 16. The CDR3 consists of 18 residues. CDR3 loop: CASRSASGTGGARETQYF. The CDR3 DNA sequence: TGTGCCAGCAGGTCAGCCTCCGGGACAGGGGGCGCACGGGAGACCCAGTACTTC.

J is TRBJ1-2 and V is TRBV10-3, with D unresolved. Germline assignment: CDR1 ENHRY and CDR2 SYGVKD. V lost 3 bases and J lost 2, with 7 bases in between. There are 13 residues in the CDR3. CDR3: CAISEGGNYGYTF. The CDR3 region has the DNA TGTGCCATCAGTGAAGGAGGAAACTATGGCTACACCTTC.

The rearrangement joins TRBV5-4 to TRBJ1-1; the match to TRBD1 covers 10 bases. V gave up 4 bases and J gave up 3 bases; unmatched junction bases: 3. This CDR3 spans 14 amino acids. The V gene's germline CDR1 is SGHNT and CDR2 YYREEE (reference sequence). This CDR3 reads CASSLTGGYTEAFF. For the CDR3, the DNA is TGTGCCAGCAGCCTGACAGGGGGCTACACTGAAGCTTTCTTT.

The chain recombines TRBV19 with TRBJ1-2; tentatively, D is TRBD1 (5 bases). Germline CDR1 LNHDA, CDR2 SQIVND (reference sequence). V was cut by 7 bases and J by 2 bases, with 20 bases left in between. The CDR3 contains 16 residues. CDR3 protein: CASISVRQGRNYGYTF. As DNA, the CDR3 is TGTGCCAGTATTTCGGTCCGGCAGGGTCGGAACTATGGCTACACCTTC.

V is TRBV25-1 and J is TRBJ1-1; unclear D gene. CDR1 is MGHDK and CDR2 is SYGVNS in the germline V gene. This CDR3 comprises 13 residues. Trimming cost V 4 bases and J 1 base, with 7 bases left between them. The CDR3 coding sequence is TGTGCCAGCAGTGGACAAACGAACACTGAAGCTTTCTTT. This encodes CASSGQTNTEAFF.

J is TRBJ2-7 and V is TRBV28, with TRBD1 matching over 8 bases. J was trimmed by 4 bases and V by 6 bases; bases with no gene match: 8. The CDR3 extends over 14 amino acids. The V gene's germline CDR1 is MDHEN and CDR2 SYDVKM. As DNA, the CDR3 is TGTGCCAGCAGGGGTCCGCGACAGGGGTACGAGCAGTACTTC. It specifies CASRGPRQGYEQYF.

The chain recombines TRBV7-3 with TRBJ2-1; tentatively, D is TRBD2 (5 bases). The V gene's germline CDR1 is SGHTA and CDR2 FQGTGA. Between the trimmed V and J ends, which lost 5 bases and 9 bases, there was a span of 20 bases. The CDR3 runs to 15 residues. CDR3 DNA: TGTGCCAGCAGCCAGGAGGCTACCGTTCCCCCTGAGCAGTTCTTC. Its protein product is CASSQEATVPPEQFF.

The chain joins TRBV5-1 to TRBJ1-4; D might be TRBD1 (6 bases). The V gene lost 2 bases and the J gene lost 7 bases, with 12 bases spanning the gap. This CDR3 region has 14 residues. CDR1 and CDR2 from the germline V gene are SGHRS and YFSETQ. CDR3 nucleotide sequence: TGCGCCAGCAGCTTTGACACAGGGAGTGAAAAACTGTTTTTT. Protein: CASSFDTGSEKLFF.

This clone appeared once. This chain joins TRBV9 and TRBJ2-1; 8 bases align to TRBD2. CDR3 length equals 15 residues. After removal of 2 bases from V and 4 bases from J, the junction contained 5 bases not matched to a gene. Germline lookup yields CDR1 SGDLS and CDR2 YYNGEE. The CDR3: CASSVGSGIYNEQFF. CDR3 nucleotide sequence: TGTGCCAGCAGCGTCGGTAGCGGGATATACAATGAGCAGTTCTTC.

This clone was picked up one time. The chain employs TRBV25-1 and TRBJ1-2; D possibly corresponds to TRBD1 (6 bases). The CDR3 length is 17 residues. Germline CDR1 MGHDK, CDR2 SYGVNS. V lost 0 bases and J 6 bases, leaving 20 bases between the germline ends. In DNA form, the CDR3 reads TGTGCCAGCAGTGAATATTTCCCGCAGGGGCAGGGCGATGGCTACACCTTC. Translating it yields CASSEYFPQGQGDGYTF.

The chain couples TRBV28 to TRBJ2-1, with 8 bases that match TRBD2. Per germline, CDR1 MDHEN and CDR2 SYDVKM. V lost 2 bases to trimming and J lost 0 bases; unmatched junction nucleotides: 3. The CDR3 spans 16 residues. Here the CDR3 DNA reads TGTGCCAGCAGTTTAATCGGGGGGGGCTCCTACAATGAGCAGTTCTTC. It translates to CASSLIGGGSYNEQFF.

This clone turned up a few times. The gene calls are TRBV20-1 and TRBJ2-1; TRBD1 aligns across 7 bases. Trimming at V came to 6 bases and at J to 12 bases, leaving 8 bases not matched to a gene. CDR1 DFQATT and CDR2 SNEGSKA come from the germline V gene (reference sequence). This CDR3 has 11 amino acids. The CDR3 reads CSAPGTEGQFF. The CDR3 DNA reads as TGCAGTGCCCCCGGGACAGAAGGGCAGTTCTTC.

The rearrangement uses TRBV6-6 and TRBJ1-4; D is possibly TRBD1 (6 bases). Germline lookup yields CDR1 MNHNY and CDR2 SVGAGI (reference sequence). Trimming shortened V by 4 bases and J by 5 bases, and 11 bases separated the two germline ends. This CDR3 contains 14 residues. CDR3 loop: CASSLLGANEKLFF. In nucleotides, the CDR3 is TGTGCCAGCAGTTTACTGGGGGCAAATGAAAAACTGTTTTTT.

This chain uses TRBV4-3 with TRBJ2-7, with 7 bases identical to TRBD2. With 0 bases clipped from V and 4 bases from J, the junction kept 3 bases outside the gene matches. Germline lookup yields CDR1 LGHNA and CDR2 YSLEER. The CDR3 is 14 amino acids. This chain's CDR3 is CASSQDTSEYEQYF. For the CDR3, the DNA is TGCGCCAGCAGCCAAGACACTAGCGAGTACGAGCAGTACTTC.

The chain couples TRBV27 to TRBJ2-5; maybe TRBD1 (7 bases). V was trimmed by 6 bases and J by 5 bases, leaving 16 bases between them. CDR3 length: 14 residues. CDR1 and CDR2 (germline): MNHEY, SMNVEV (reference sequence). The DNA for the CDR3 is TGTGCCAGCAGCCGGACAGGAGGAGGGGAGACCCAGTACTTC. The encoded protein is CASSRTGGGETQYF.

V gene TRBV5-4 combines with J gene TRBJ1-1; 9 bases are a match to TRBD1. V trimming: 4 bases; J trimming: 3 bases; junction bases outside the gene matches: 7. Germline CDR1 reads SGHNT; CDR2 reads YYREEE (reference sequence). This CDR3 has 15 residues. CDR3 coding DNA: TGTGCCAGCAGCGAACCTACAGGGGGCCACACTGAAGCTTTCTTT. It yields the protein CASSEPTGGHTEAFF.

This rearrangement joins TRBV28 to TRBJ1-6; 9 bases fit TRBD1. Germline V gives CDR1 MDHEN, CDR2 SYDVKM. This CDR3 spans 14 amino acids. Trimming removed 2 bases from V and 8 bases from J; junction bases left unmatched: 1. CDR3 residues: CASSLRQGDSPLHF. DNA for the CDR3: TGTGCCAGCAGTTTAAGACAGGGGGATTCACCCCTCCACTTT.